Listed below are T cell receptor beta chains from one sample, sequenced in a study of shared clonotypes between healthy human individuals. Clones were sequenced by immunoSEQ multiplex PCR, and TCRdb holds only the in-frame ones, with some missing. The table shows some 2.4 million clones, with 93% occurring only once. Source material: naive CD4+ T cells from PBMCs. Every receptor here comes from a man between 18 and 35 years old in good health. Some clones in this sample may be carry-over from other donors' samples. Both conserved end residues are part of each CDR3. Fields, in order: CDR3 DNA, CDR3 protein, J gene, clone size, D gene, V gene. A D gene is named only where the DNA matches it firmly. Expanded clones get a size class; other rows say once, few or many, or leave the size out.

CDR3 DNA: TGTGCCAGCAGCCTGGGTCAAAACTATGGCTACACCTTC; CDR3 protein: CASSLGQNYGYTF; J gene: TRBJ1-2; clone size: .; D gene: .; V gene: TRBV14
CDR3 DNA: TGTGCCAGCAGCTCTCGGACCAGCACAGATACGCAGTATTTT; CDR3 protein: CASSSRTSTDTQYF; J gene: TRBJ2-3; clone size: .; D gene: .; V gene: TRBV11-2
CDR3 DNA: TGTGCCAGCACGTCACAGGGTTCGGGTCAGCCCCAGCATTTT; CDR3 protein: CASTSQGSGQPQHF; J gene: TRBJ1-5; clone size: .; D gene: .; V gene: TRBV7-9
CDR3 DNA: TGTGCCAGCTCGATCCCTATGCGTGGCTACACCTTC; CDR3 protein: CASSIPMRGYTF; J gene: TRBJ1-2; clone size: few; D gene: .; V gene: TRBV2
CDR3 DNA: TGTGCCAGCAGCCAGGGGTTCACTGAAGCTTTCTTT; CDR3 protein: CASSQGFTEAFF; J gene: TRBJ1-1; clone size: .; D gene: .; V gene: TRBV7-9
CDR3 DNA: TGTGCCAGCAGTTACTCGACTAGTAACTATGGCTACACCTTC; CDR3 protein: CASSYSTSNYGYTF; J gene: TRBJ1-2; clone size: .; D gene: .; V gene: TRBV6-5
CDR3 DNA: TGTGCCAGCAGAGTAGAAGCCCTCTCGAATGAGCAGTTCTTC; CDR3 protein: CASRVEALSNEQFF; J gene: TRBJ2-1; clone size: .; D gene: .; V gene: TRBV2
CDR3 DNA: TGCAGCGTTGGAAGGGCGTTGAACACTGAAGCTTTCTTT; CDR3 protein: CSVGRALNTEAFF; J gene: TRBJ1-1; clone size: .; D gene: .; V gene: TRBV29-1
CDR3 DNA: TGTGCCAGCAGTGGTCAGGGGTCGGGCGGGGAGCTGTTTTTT; CDR3 protein: CASSGQGSGGELFF; J gene: TRBJ2-2; clone size: .; D gene: .; V gene: TRBV2
CDR3 DNA: TGCGCCAGCAGCCAACGGCAGGGTCGAGGTGAAAAACTGTTTTTT; CDR3 protein: CASSQRQGRGEKLFF; J gene: TRBJ1-4; clone size: .; D gene: .; V gene: TRBV4-3
CDR3 DNA: TGTGCCAGCAGCTTGGTCGGGGACAATCAGCCCCAGCATTTT; CDR3 protein: CASSLVGDNQPQHF; J gene: TRBJ1-5; clone size: .; D gene: .; V gene: TRBV5-5
CDR3 DNA: TGCGCCAGCGGGCTCTCCGGGACAGACAATGAGCAGTTCTTC; CDR3 protein: CASGLSGTDNEQFF; J gene: TRBJ2-1; clone size: .; D gene: TRBD1; V gene: TRBV5-1
CDR3 DNA: TGTGCCAGCAGTGAAAAATGGTACGACACTGAAGCTTTCTTT; CDR3 protein: CASSEKWYDTEAFF; J gene: TRBJ1-1; clone size: once; D gene: .; V gene: TRBV6-1
CDR3 DNA: TGCGCCAGCTATGCAGAGAACTATGGCTACACCTTC; CDR3 protein: CASYAENYGYTF; J gene: TRBJ1-2; clone size: .; D gene: .; V gene: TRBV10-2
CDR3 DNA: TGTGCCAGCAGTAAAACCGTCATTGAAAAACTGTTTTTT; CDR3 protein: CASSKTVIEKLFF; J gene: TRBJ1-4; clone size: .; D gene: .; V gene: TRBV6-1
CDR3 DNA: TGCGCCAGCAGCGTTTCCCGAGGCGCTGAAGCTTTCTTT; CDR3 protein: CASSVSRGAEAFF; J gene: TRBJ1-1; clone size: .; D gene: .; V gene: TRBV5-1
CDR3 DNA: TGCGCCAGCGCCTCTGAGGGCGGGAGGGCCGAGGAGCAGTACTTC; CDR3 protein: CASASEGGRAEEQYF; J gene: TRBJ2-7; clone size: .; D gene: TRBD2; V gene: TRBV10-2
CDR3 DNA: TGTGCCATCAGTGAGACCCTAGCGGGAGGCGAGCAGTTCTTC; CDR3 protein: CAISETLAGGEQFF; J gene: TRBJ2-1; clone size: .; D gene: TRBD2; V gene: TRBV10-3
CDR3 DNA: TGCGCCAGGGCAGGGTCCCCAGATCAGCCCCAGCATTTT; CDR3 protein: CARAGSPDQPQHF; J gene: TRBJ1-5; clone size: .; D gene: .; V gene: TRBV5-1
CDR3 DNA: TGTGCCAGCAGCCCGGGGGGTGCTCGGGAGACCCAGTACTTC; CDR3 protein: CASSPGGARETQYF; J gene: TRBJ2-5; clone size: .; D gene: TRBD2; V gene: TRBV7-7
CDR3 DNA: TGCGCCAGCGCCCGAGCGGAGCAATACAATGAGCAGTTCTTC; CDR3 protein: CASARAEQYNEQFF; J gene: TRBJ2-1; clone size: .; D gene: .; V gene: TRBV5-1
CDR3 DNA: TGTGCCAGCAGTTTACCCCGAGGTTTTCGGCAGTACTTC; CDR3 protein: CASSLPRGFRQYF; J gene: TRBJ2-7; clone size: .; D gene: .; V gene: TRBV28
CDR3 DNA: TGTGCCAGCAGCTCGGCTAGCGGTCCCGCCTACGAGCAGTACTTC; CDR3 protein: CASSSASGPAYEQYF; J gene: TRBJ2-7; clone size: .; D gene: TRBD2; V gene: TRBV7-2
CDR3 DNA: TGTGCCAGCAGCTTAGTGATTAGCGGGTACGAGCAGTACTTC; CDR3 protein: CASSLVISGYEQYF; J gene: TRBJ2-7; clone size: .; D gene: TRBD2; V gene: TRBV11-2
CDR3 DNA: TGTGCCAGCAGAGGCGAAGGACGGAGATTGAGCGGCTACACCTTC; CDR3 protein: CASRGEGRRLSGYTF; J gene: TRBJ1-2; clone size: .; D gene: .; V gene: TRBV4-2
CDR3 DNA: TGTGCCAGCAGCCAAGTGGGGATCGCCCCCGAAGGGTCCTACGAGCAGTACTTC; CDR3 protein: CASSQVGIAPEGSYEQYF; J gene: TRBJ2-7; clone size: once; D gene: .; V gene: TRBV4-2
CDR3 DNA: TGTGCCAGCAGCCTTACAGGGGTTGGAAACACCATATATTTT; CDR3 protein: CASSLTGVGNTIYF; J gene: TRBJ1-3; clone size: .; D gene: TRBD1; V gene: TRBV6-1
CDR3 DNA: TGCGCCAGCAGCCTCCCGACTAGCGGGAGTTGGGATACGCAGTATTTT; CDR3 protein: CASSLPTSGSWDTQYF; J gene: TRBJ2-3; clone size: .; D gene: TRBD2; V gene: TRBV4-1
CDR3 DNA: TGTGCCAGCAGGGCCCGGGACTCGGGGGAAAAACTGTTTTTT; CDR3 protein: CASRARDSGEKLFF; J gene: TRBJ1-4; clone size: .; D gene: .; V gene: TRBV2
CDR3 DNA: TGTGCCAGCAGCGCCCTCCAGGGGGGGTTGAACACCGGGGAGCTGTTTTTT; CDR3 protein: CASSALQGGLNTGELFF; J gene: TRBJ2-2; clone size: .; D gene: .; V gene: TRBV14
CDR3 DNA: TGCGCCAGCAACCTACAGGGGGCCAATGAGCAGTTCTTC; CDR3 protein: CASNLQGANEQFF; J gene: TRBJ2-1; clone size: .; D gene: TRBD1; V gene: TRBV5-1
CDR3 DNA: TGTGCCAGCAGCTATCGTCTAGACACTGAAGCTTTCTTT; CDR3 protein: CASSYRLDTEAFF; J gene: TRBJ1-1; clone size: few; D gene: .; V gene: TRBV11-2
CDR3 DNA: TGTGCCAGCAGTGTAGACAGGGTCGAAGATACGCAGTATTTT; CDR3 protein: CASSVDRVEDTQYF; J gene: TRBJ2-3; clone size: .; D gene: TRBD1; V gene: TRBV6-1
CDR3 DNA: TGTGCCAGCAGCGTAGCAGATAGCAATCAGCCCCAGCATTTT; CDR3 protein: CASSVADSNQPQHF; J gene: TRBJ1-5; clone size: .; D gene: .; V gene: TRBV9
CDR3 DNA: TGTGCCAGCAGTACCGGGACGGCGGCTCAGCCCCAGCATTTT; CDR3 protein: CASSTGTAAQPQHF; J gene: TRBJ1-5; clone size: once; D gene: .; V gene: TRBV27
CDR3 DNA: TGCAGTGCTAGTGGGCCGAATGGCTACACCTTC; CDR3 protein: CSASGPNGYTF; J gene: TRBJ1-2; clone size: .; D gene: .; V gene: TRBV20-1
CDR3 DNA: TGCGCCAGCAGCTTGCTGCCCCAGGCGGGACGGGGAACCGGGGAGCTGTTTTTT; CDR3 protein: CASSLLPQAGRGTGELFF; J gene: TRBJ2-2; clone size: .; D gene: .; V gene: TRBV5-1
CDR3 DNA: TGCGCCAGCGGCGGGAATGAGCAGTTCTTC; CDR3 protein: CASGGNEQFF; J gene: TRBJ2-1; clone size: .; D gene: .; V gene: TRBV5-1
CDR3 DNA: TGTGCCAGCAGCGCAGTCCTTCCCGGGACAGGGGGCTATAGCAATCAGCCCCAGCATTTT; CDR3 protein: CASSAVLPGTGGYSNQPQHF; J gene: TRBJ1-5; clone size: .; D gene: TRBD1; V gene: TRBV9
CDR3 DNA: TGTGCCAGCTCACCGGTGGACAGCTCCTACGAGCAGCACTTC; CDR3 protein: CASSPVDSSYEQHF; J gene: TRBJ2-7; clone size: .; D gene: .; V gene: TRBV18
CDR3 DNA: TGTGCCAGCAGTGTATTTCAGACCAATCAGCCCCAGCATTTT; CDR3 protein: CASSVFQTNQPQHF; J gene: TRBJ1-5; clone size: .; D gene: .; V gene: TRBV6-1
CDR3 DNA: TGTGCCAGCAGTTACTACGGCGGGAGAAACTACGAGCAGTACTTC; CDR3 protein: CASSYYGGRNYEQYF; J gene: TRBJ2-7; clone size: .; D gene: TRBD2; V gene: TRBV6-5
CDR3 DNA: TGTGCCAGTAGTATAATTTTTTTGGGGATCGCTTTCTTT; CDR3 protein: CASSIIFLGIAFF; J gene: TRBJ1-1; clone size: .; D gene: .; V gene: TRBV19
CDR3 DNA: TGTGCCAGCAGCCGAGCAGATACGCAGTATTTT; CDR3 protein: CASSRADTQYF; J gene: TRBJ2-3; clone size: .; D gene: .; V gene: TRBV11-2
CDR3 DNA: TGTGCCAGCAGTAACCCAGGGGGCGGTGACGGCTACACCTTC; CDR3 protein: CASSNPGGGDGYTF; J gene: TRBJ1-2; clone size: .; D gene: TRBD1; V gene: TRBV28
CDR3 DNA: TGCGCCAGCAGCCGAGAACAGGGTGAAAAACTGTTTTTT; CDR3 protein: CASSREQGEKLFF; J gene: TRBJ1-4; clone size: .; D gene: .; V gene: TRBV10-1
CDR3 DNA: TGCGCCAGCAGCTTGGTTCCAGATCAGCCCCAGCATTTT; CDR3 protein: CASSLVPDQPQHF; J gene: TRBJ1-5; clone size: .; D gene: .; V gene: TRBV5-1
CDR3 DNA: TGTGCCAGCAGCTTAGGGACAACCTCCTACGAGCAGTACTTC; CDR3 protein: CASSLGTTSYEQYF; J gene: TRBJ2-7; clone size: .; D gene: .; V gene: TRBV11-2
CDR3 DNA: TGTGCCATCAGTGAAGTAGGGACGGACATTCAGTACTTC; CDR3 protein: CAISEVGTDIQYF; J gene: TRBJ2-4; clone size: .; D gene: .; V gene: TRBV10-3
CDR3 DNA: TGTGCCAGCAGCGCGTCCGTGATAGCGGGAGTCAGCACAGATACGCAGTATTTT; CDR3 protein: CASSASVIAGVSTDTQYF; J gene: TRBJ2-3; clone size: .; D gene: TRBD2; V gene: TRBV9
CDR3 DNA: TGTGCCAGCAGTCAGGGACAGCCGAACACCGGGGAGCTGTTTTTT; CDR3 protein: CASSQGQPNTGELFF; J gene: TRBJ2-2; clone size: .; D gene: TRBD1; V gene: TRBV28
CDR3 DNA: TGTGCCAGCAGTCTGGGATCAGCTAACTATGGCTACACCTTC; CDR3 protein: CASSLGSANYGYTF; J gene: TRBJ1-2; clone size: once; D gene: .; V gene: TRBV6-5
CDR3 DNA: TGTGCCTGGAGTGTACCCAAGGGACTAGCGGCCTACGAGCAGTACTTC; CDR3 protein: CAWSVPKGLAAYEQYF; J gene: TRBJ2-7; clone size: .; D gene: TRBD2; V gene: TRBV30